This entry lists 2 T cell receptor beta chains sequenced from one sample in a study of blood T cells in healthy people across ages. A sample-barcoded 5' primer and a J-beta primer mix were used in a second PCR of roughly 7 to 11 cycles. Each CDR3 protein gets one entry after TCRdb re-called the 5' RACE reads with MiXCR. The sample records hundreds of thousands of distinct CDR3 sequences, around 21% being singletons. Specimen: blood. All receptors derive from a man between 65 and 85 years old in good health.

This chain uses TRBV4-1 with TRBJ1-1, with D hard to call. Trimming stripped 1 base from V and 10 bases from J, with 13 bases between. CDR3 length: 13 residues. Germline loops: CDR1 MGHRA, CDR2 YSYEKL. The CDR3 region is CASSQVAPGVAFF. CDR3 sequence (DNA): TGCGCCAGCAGCCAAGTGGCTCCCGGGGTAGCTTTCTTT.

V is TRBV29-1 and J is TRBJ2-3; 11 bases are a match to TRBD2. Germline CDR1 and CDR2: SQVTM and ANQGSEA. There are 17 residues in the CDR3. V trimming: 1 base; J trimming: 2 bases; junction bases outside the gene matches: 8. CDR3 in amino acids: CSVEVSASGRITDTQYF. CDR3 in DNA: TGCAGCGTTGAAGTCTCGGCTAGCGGGAGGATCACAGATACGCAGTATTTT.